This entry is about one T cell receptor beta chain. Antigen specificity is unknown. The entry originates in a study of identifying expanded T cells in peripheral blood. Assay used: immunoSEQ multiplex PCR; TCRdb lists only in-frame clones, some missing. The profile shows roughly 82,000 clones, 84% of them singletons. Collection occurred without any documented infections or immune events in donors. The V gene's germline CDR1 is MNHEY and CDR2 SVGAGI. This CDR3 is built from 13 residues. V dropped 5 bases and J dropped 3; count of bases not matched to a gene: 1. The study, taken as a whole, reports: Clone count variance between roughly 2-week samples rose with total template count. Technical replicates showed around 1.2 changed clones; around 2 weeks about 16; four weeks 19.

The chain has TRBV6-5 and TRBJ2-7; 10 nucleotides match TRBD1. The specimen was blood. The clonotype comes from a person aged 18-70 years in good health. The CDR3 bases are TGTGCCAGCAGTCGGGACAGGGGCTACGAGCAGTACTTC. Its translation: CASSRDRGYEQYF.